This T cell receptor beta chain was identified during a study of CD8 T cells in ankylosing spondylitis. This clonotype showed up just a few times. Its antigen is unidentified. Study observations and caveats: Seemingly distinctive of ankylosing spondylitis blood was a TCR beta motif formed by eight highly homologous variants.

TCRdb re-analysed the 5' RACE reads in MiXCR, keeping a single row per CDR3 protein. Among 450,000 to 550,000 distinct CDR3 sequences listed, approximately 5.3% were seen once. V lost 3 bases and J lost 3, with 12 bases in between. CDR3 length: 15 residues. Germline V gene sequence: CDR1 ENHRY, CDR2 SYGVKD. The chain has TRBV10-3 and TRBJ2-1; D perhaps matches TRBD1 (6 bases). This clonotype originated in a male donor with ankylosing spondylitis. Source material: blood, either unsorted or a sorted T cell fraction (not recorded which). CDR3 amino acids: CAISDHRVFYNEQFF. The DNA of the CDR3 is TGTGCCATCAGTGACCACAGGGTCTTCTACAATGAGCAGTTCTTC.